Each of the 32 T cell receptor beta chains below was sequenced from the same sample in a study of shared clonotypes between healthy human individuals (dated by TCRdb to the early 2020s). Library prep was done by the immunoSEQ multiplex PCR assay. Sourced from immuneACCESS, this table was stored by TCRdb with only in-frame sequences that have V and J called. A share of the clones is absent; for the studies checked, an unresolved V gene accounts for under half, and the remainder has no known explanation. This sample is represented by about 550,000 clones; over 95% of them were singletons. Together, the top ten hold roughly 0.1% of the sample. CD8 naive samples were CD45RO-negative cells positively selected for CCR7, giving a CD45RA+CCR7+ population that excluded TemRA cells. Sequences were obtained from naive CD8+ T cells sorted from blood. Sample cell subset or site, as interpreted from the label and publication: CD45RA+CCR7+. The receptor source for this set is a woman aged 25 to 39 in good health.

The rearrangement uses TRBV28 and TRBJ2-7, with 9 bases fitting TRBD1. The CDR3 has 14 residues. Germline loops: CDR1 MDHEN, CDR2 SYDVKM. V lost 4 bases and J lost 6; bases outside the gene matches: 7. The CDR3 protein is CASSWDRVIREQYF. CDR3 bases: TGTGCCAGCAGTTGGGACAGGGTTATCCGCGAGCAGTACTTC.

The gene calls are TRBV7-8 and TRBJ2-7; D is unclear. The CDR3 is 14 amino acids. Trimming cost V 3 bases and J 4 bases, with 13 bases left between them. The germline V gene encodes CDR1 SGHVS and CDR2 FQNEAQ. CDR3 bases: TGTGCCAGCAGCTTCAGCTCTCCCTTGTACGAGCAGTACTTC. Translating it yields CASSFSSPLYEQYF.

This rearrangement joins TRBV29-1 to TRBJ1-2; D is uncertain. This CDR3 is built from 13 residues. With 0 bases removed from V and 7 bases from J, the gap between germline ends came to 12 bases. Germline loops: CDR1 SQVTM, CDR2 ANQGSEA. The CDR3 DNA reads TGCAGCGTTGAAGATAGAGTAGAACTTGGCTACACCTTC. This sequence encodes CSVEDRVELGYTF.

Concerning this clone itself: Other DNA variants within this sample encode the same CDR3. The chain is built from TRBV9 and TRBJ2-3; D is ambiguous. This CDR3 spans 12 amino acids. Trimming cost V 3 bases and J 6 bases, with 8 bases left between them. Germline V CDR1 and CDR2: SGDLS, YYNGEE. Here the CDR3 DNA reads TGTGCCAGCAGCGACCAAGGGGATACGCAGTATTTT. This translates into CASSDQGDTQYF.

The chain uses TRBV28 and TRBJ2-7, with 8 bases lining up with TRBD1. The CDR3 runs 14 residues. Unmatched junction bases numbered 5, after V lost 4 bases and J lost 3 bases. Germline values: CDR1 MDHEN, CDR2 SYDVKM. The CDR3 nucleotides read TGTGCCAGCAGTTCCCCGGGGACAGGCTACGAGCAGTACTTC. Amino acid sequence: CASSSPGTGYEQYF.

The chain uses TRBV7-9 and TRBJ2-7; D gene unclear. CDR1 and CDR2 from the germline V gene are SEHNR and FQNEAQ (reference sequence). The CDR3 has 11 residues. Trimming removed 5 bases from V and 7 bases from J, with 9 bases in between. In DNA form, the CDR3 reads TGTGCCAGCAGCCCACATGATGAGCAGTACTTC. Translation: CASSPHDEQYF. Supplemented by reference TRBV7-9 and TRBJ2-7, the full variable domain reads DTGVSQNPRHKITKRGQNVTFRCDPISEHNRLYWYRQTLGQGPEFLTYFQNEAQLEKSRLLSDRFSAERPKGSFSTLEIQRTEQGDSAMYLCASSPHDEQYFGPGTRLTVT.

This chain connects TRBV6-5 to TRBJ1-5, with D tentatively TRBD1 (5 bases). This CDR3 has 13 residues. Germline CDR1 and CDR2: MNHEY and SVGAGI. V lost 10 bases and J 4 bases, leaving 14 bases between the germline ends. The CDR3 reads CATSGGLNQPQHF. CDR3 in DNA: TGTGCCACCTCTGGGGGACTGAATCAGCCCCAGCATTTT.

The chain uses TRBV6-6 and TRBJ2-1; TRBD2 is a possible D gene (6 bases). This CDR3 region has 12 residues. The V end lost 8 bases, the J end lost 9 bases, and 14 bases lay between the germline ends. CDR1 and CDR2 (germline): MNHNY, SVGAGI (reference sequence). In DNA, the CDR3 is TGTGCCAGCGGAGGGGCGCTTCTTGAGCAGTTCTTC. It codes for CASGGALLEQFF.

This clone was seen just once. The J gene is TRBJ1-1, the V gene TRBV30, with D perhaps matching TRBD1 (5 bases). Trimming pared 0 bases from V and 4 bases from J, leaving 12 bases between. The CDR3 is made up of 14 amino acids. Germline values: CDR1 GTSNPN, CDR2 SVGIG (reference sequence). The CDR3 DNA is TGTGCCTGGAGTGTACTCAGGGCGACCACTGAAGCTTTCTTT. It encodes CAWSVLRATTEAFF.

The chain recombines TRBV27 with TRBJ1-2; 7 positions agree with TRBD1. Germline lookup yields CDR1 MNHEY and CDR2 SMNVEV (reference sequence). CDR3 length: 13 amino acids. Trimming cost V 4 bases and J 8 bases; bases outside gene matches: 7. CDR3 coding DNA: TGTGCCAGCAGTTCGACAGGGCCGGAGGGCTACACCTTC. This gives the protein CASSSTGPEGYTF.

CDR3 sequence reads: CASSLGSELRNTEAFF. The DNA of the CDR3 is TGTGCCAGCAGCTTAGGTTCGGAGCTCCGTAACACTGAAGCTTTCTTT. The chain recombines TRBV7-8 with TRBJ1-1; D remains unclear. V lost 1 base to trimming and J lost 2 bases, with 14 bases between them. This CDR3 spans 16 amino acids. Looked up from germline, CDR1 is SGHVS and CDR2 is FQNEAQ.

This clone was detected only once. The J gene is TRBJ2-7, the V gene TRBV28, with no clear D. Trimming left V 5 bases short and J 3 bases short, with 11 bases between. This CDR3 comprises 13 residues. Germline-derived CDR1 and CDR2 are MDHEN and SYDVKM. The CDR3 DNA sequence: TGTGCCAGCAGTCTCAAGGGCCTCTACGAGCAGTACTTC. It specifies CASSLKGLYEQYF.

V is TRBV2 and J is TRBJ1-5; D unclear. V lost 1 base and J lost 7, with 5 bases in between. The CDR3 totals 12 residues. Per the germline V gene, CDR1 is SNHLY and CDR2 is FYNNEI. The DNA for the CDR3 is TGTGCCAGCAGTGAAGGTTCCCAGCCCCAGCATTTT. As protein: CASSEGSQPQHF.

V and J are TRBV6-4 and TRBJ2-4; D gene ambiguous. The V end was cut by 0 bases, the J end by 9 bases, with 9 bases between. Looked up from germline, CDR1 is MRHNA and CDR2 is SNTAGT. The CDR3 consists of 13 residues. CDR3 sequence reads: CASSDSKESIQYF. In DNA form, the CDR3 reads TGTGCCAGCAGTGACTCGAAGGAGAGCATTCAGTACTTC.

As to this clone: This sample includes further DNA sequences coding for the same CDR3. The rearrangement uses TRBV7-7 and TRBJ2-2, with D perhaps being TRBD1 or TRBD2 (5 bases each). Trimming removed 1 base at V and 3 bases at J, with 6 bases between. The CDR3 totals 14 residues. Germline loops: CDR1 SSHAT, CDR2 FNYEAQ (reference sequence). CDR3 nucleotides: TGTGCCAGCAGCTTAGGGGGGTACACCGGGGAGCTGTTTTTT. Translation: CASSLGGYTGELFF.

The V gene is TRBV7-8, the J gene TRBJ1-1; maybe TRBD1 (6 bases). This CDR3 is 18 amino acids long. The germline CDR1 and CDR2 sequences are SGHVS and FQNEAQ. V gave up 4 bases and J gave up 4 bases, with 25 bases separating them. The CDR3 protein is CASSSLLGASIEGTEAFF. The CDR3 bases are TGTGCCAGCAGCTCGCTTTTGGGGGCCAGTATTGAGGGCACTGAAGCTTTCTTT.

The chain combines TRBV27 with TRBJ2-3; TRBD2 agrees at 7 bases. The CDR3 loop spans 15 amino acids. V lost 4 bases, J lost 4 bases, and 8 bases stayed unmatched. Germline V gene data show CDR1 as MNHEY and CDR2 as SMNVEV (reference sequence). As DNA, the CDR3 is TGTGCCAGCAGTTGGGTGGGAGGGCCTGCAGATACGCAGTATTTT. As protein: CASSWVGGPADTQYF.

This sequence joins TRBV28 and TRBJ2-5; maybe TRBD2 (6 bases). Germline assignment: CDR1 MDHEN and CDR2 SYDVKM. The CDR3 has 13 residues. Between the trimmed V and J ends, which lost 1 base and 3 bases, there was a span of 6 bases. CDR3 coding DNA: TGTGCCAGCAGTTTATTAGCGGAAGAGACCCAGTACTTC. Translated, it gives CASSLLAEETQYF.

V is TRBV9 and J is TRBJ1-2; possibly TRBD1 for D (5 bases). The CDR3 totals 14 residues. Germline CDR1 SGDLS, CDR2 YYNGEE. V was trimmed by 0 bases and J by 5 bases, leaving 11 bases between them. CDR3 region: CASSVGGAGYGYTF. The CDR3 nucleotides read TGTGCCAGCAGCGTAGGGGGCGCAGGGTATGGCTACACCTTC.

J is TRBJ1-3 and V is TRBV5-1; D remains ambiguous. Germline V lookup: CDR1 SGHRS, CDR2 YFSETQ. V was shortened by 10 bases and J by 13 bases, with 18 bases between the two germline ends. The CDR3 extends over 11 amino acids. The CDR3 here is CAVDGRNLIYF. In DNA form, the CDR3 reads TGCGCCGTGGACGGGAGGAACCTGATATATTTT.

CDR3 sequence: CASSLSDDSLSTDTQYF. The CDR3 nucleotides are TGTGCCAGCAGTTTATCCGACGACAGCCTGAGCACAGATACGCAGTATTTT. This sequence joins TRBV28 and TRBJ2-3, with TRBD1 as a possible D gene (5 bases). Germline CDR1 MDHEN, CDR2 SYDVKM. The CDR3 length is 17 residues. Between the trimmed V and J ends, which lost 1 base and 0 bases, there was a span of 14 bases. The variable domain in full, completed from reference TRBV28 and TRBJ2-3, reads DVKVTQSSRYLVKRTGEKVFLECVQDMDHENMFWYRQDPGLGLRLIYFSYDVKMKEKGDIPEGYSVSREKKERFSLILESASTNQTSMYLCASSLSDDSLSTDTQYFGPGTRLTVL.

The genes are TRBV6-6 and TRBJ2-7, with no clear D. The V end was cut by 4 bases, the J end by 2 bases, with 9 bases between. Germline V gives CDR1 MNHNY, CDR2 SVGAGI (reference sequence). The CDR3 spans 13 residues. CDR3 region: CASSLNVAYEQYF. The CDR3 DNA follows: TGTGCCAGCAGTTTGAACGTCGCCTACGAGCAGTACTTC.

The chain employs TRBV10-3 and TRBJ2-7, with 7 bases identical to TRBD2. The J call may be wrong; the DNA end is better matched by TRBJ2-5. Germline assignment: CDR1 ENHRY and CDR2 SYGVKD. The CDR3 runs to 15 residues. CDR3 amino acids: CAIRGGPGLEETQYF. In nucleotides, the CDR3 is TGTGCCATCAGGGGAGGGCCGGGATTGGAAGAGACCCAGTACTTC.

The chain couples TRBV19 to TRBJ2-7; possible D gene TRBD1, 6 bases. Germline CDR1 reads LNHDA; CDR2 reads SQIVND (reference sequence). CDR3 length: 14 amino acids. The V end lost 10 bases, the J end lost 2 bases, and 18 bases lay between the germline ends. The CDR3 here is CATSAAQGTYEQYF. The CDR3 DNA follows: TGTGCCACCAGCGCGGCACAGGGAACCTACGAGCAGTACTTC. The full variable domain, in which reference TRBV19 and TRBJ2-7 provide the parts outside the CDR3, is DGGITQSPKYLFRKEGQNVTLSCEQNLNHDAMYWYRQDPGQGLRLIYYSQIVNDFQKGDIAEGYSVSREKKESFPLTVTSAQKNPTAFYLCATSAAQGTYEQYFGPGTRLTVT.

Remarks on this clone: Additional DNA sequences in this sample encode the identical CDR3. The rearrangement links TRBV5-4 to TRBJ2-7, with 9 bases matching TRBD1. This CDR3 contains 14 residues. Germline CDR1 is SGHNT and CDR2 is YYREEE (reference sequence). Germline trimming cut 0 bases from V and 3 bases from J; bases unmatched to any gene: 1. The CDR3 DNA sequence: TGTGCCAGCAGCTTGGGGGACAGGGACTACGAGCAGTACTTC. Amino acid sequence: CASSLGDRDYEQYF.

Worth noting for this clone: Other DNA sequences in this specimen translate into the identical CDR3. V and J are TRBV27 and TRBJ1-5; D is unresolved. The CDR3 covers 12 residues. V lost 3 bases and J 3 bases, leaving 3 bases between the germline ends. CDR1 and CDR2 (germline): MNHEY, SMNVEV (reference sequence). The CDR3 reads CASSFHNQPQHF. CDR3 bases: TGTGCCAGCAGTTTTCACAATCAGCCCCAGCATTTT.

The V and J genes are TRBV28 and TRBJ2-1; 13 bases line up with TRBD2. CDR1 MDHEN and CDR2 SYDVKM come from the germline V gene. The CDR3 is 16 residues long. With 5 bases clipped from V and 3 bases from J, the junction kept 4 bases outside the gene matches. Here the CDR3 DNA reads TGTGCCAGCAGTCCACTAGCGGGAGGGATCTACAATGAGCAGTTCTTC. It codes for CASSPLAGGIYNEQFF.

The V gene is TRBV6-5, the J gene TRBJ2-5; D is uncertain. The J call is in doubt because the DNA end fits TRBJ2-7 better. The CDR3 sequence is 12 residues long. The germline gives CDR1 MNHEY, CDR2 SVGAGI. The CDR3 here is CASGTTSYEQYF. The CDR3 DNA reads TGTGCCAGCGGCACAACAAGCTACGAGCAGTACTTC.

The CDR3 region is CASSFRGYEQYF. The DNA of the CDR3 is TGTGCCAGCAGTTTTCGAGGCTACGAGCAGTACTTC. The chain links TRBV6-5 to TRBJ2-7; D gene uncertain. Trimming took off 4 bases at V and 3 bases at J, with 7 bases between the two ends. CDR1 and CDR2 from the germline V gene are MNHEY and SVGAGI. There are 12 residues in the CDR3.

The chain links TRBV14 to TRBJ2-5, with TRBD1 identical over 8 bases. Trimming removed 5 bases from V and 3 bases from J; junction bases left unmatched: 11. The length of the CDR3 is 16 residues. Per germline, CDR1 SGHDN and CDR2 FVKESK. CDR3: CASSTPRAGGKETQYF. In DNA, the CDR3 is TGTGCCAGCAGCACCCCTCGAGCAGGGGGCAAAGAGACCCAGTACTTC. Together with reference TRBV14 and TRBJ2-5, the CDR3 gives the full variable domain: EAGVTQFPSHSVIEKGQTVTLRCDPISGHDNLYWYRRVMGKEIKFLLHFVKESKQDESGMPNNRFLAERTGGTYSTLKVQPAELEDSGVYFCASSTPRAGGKETQYFGPGTRLLVL.

The chain links TRBV11-2 to TRBJ2-2, with 8 bases lining up with TRBD1. The trim removed 10 bases at V and 3 bases at J, leaving 16 bases unmatched. Germline V gives CDR1 SGHAT, CDR2 FQNNGV. The CDR3 length is 17 residues. The CDR3 bases are TGTGCCACAAAACAGGGGGGCTGGCGGGATGACACCGGGGAGCTGTTTTTT. This codes for CATKQGGWRDDTGELFF.

This clone was seen once. J is TRBJ2-1 and V is TRBV5-6, with 13 nucleotides matching TRBD2. With 7 bases clipped from V and 7 bases from J, the junction kept 5 bases outside the gene matches. The CDR3 is 14 residues long. Germline V lookup: CDR1 SGHDT, CDR2 YYEEEE. The CDR3 coding sequence is TGTGCCAGCCGGACTAGCGGGAGTTTTAATGAGCAGTTCTTC. This codes for CASRTSGSFNEQFF.